The clone carrying this T cell receptor beta chain has just a few counts. As yet, its antigen is unknown. These data belong to a study of Ad26.COV2.S vaccination and SARS-CoV-2 variants. At the level of the study: By the intramuscular route, Ad26.COV2.S was given once, or twice 56 days apart.

Treatment noted: over 15 received Ad26.COV2.S at low or high dose, single or two shots; several received placebo; per-sample allocation not given. Specimen acquisition occurred on day 63 following the initial vaccine or placebo injection. Within Boston, the person who donated was an adult of 18-55 years. The vaccine antigen was prefusion-stabilized Wuhan SARS-CoV-2 spike. Using immunoSEQ multiplex PCR, the repertoire was profiled, and TCRdb retains in-frame clones only, with some absent. The repertoire holds under 550,000 clones, over 75% seen once, with 12% in the top ten. The germline V gene has CDR1 SGDLS and CDR2 YYNGEE. The CDR3 is 13 amino acids. Trimming removed 0 bases from V and 3 bases from J, with 6 bases in between. Study observations and caveats: Placebo recipients and vaccine recipients were similar in non-spike TCR breadth.

The V gene is TRBV9, the J gene TRBJ1-1; D is possibly TRBD1 (6 bases). The specimen comprised peripheral blood, sampled in a trial of Ad26.COV2.S vaccine versus placebo. The clonotype was recovered from a person between 18 and 65 years old who received the Ad26.COV2.S COVID-19 vaccine or a placebo. The CDR3 loop is CASSVAGDTEAFF. The DNA for the CDR3 is TGTGCCAGCAGCGTAGCAGGGGACACTGAAGCTTTCTTT.